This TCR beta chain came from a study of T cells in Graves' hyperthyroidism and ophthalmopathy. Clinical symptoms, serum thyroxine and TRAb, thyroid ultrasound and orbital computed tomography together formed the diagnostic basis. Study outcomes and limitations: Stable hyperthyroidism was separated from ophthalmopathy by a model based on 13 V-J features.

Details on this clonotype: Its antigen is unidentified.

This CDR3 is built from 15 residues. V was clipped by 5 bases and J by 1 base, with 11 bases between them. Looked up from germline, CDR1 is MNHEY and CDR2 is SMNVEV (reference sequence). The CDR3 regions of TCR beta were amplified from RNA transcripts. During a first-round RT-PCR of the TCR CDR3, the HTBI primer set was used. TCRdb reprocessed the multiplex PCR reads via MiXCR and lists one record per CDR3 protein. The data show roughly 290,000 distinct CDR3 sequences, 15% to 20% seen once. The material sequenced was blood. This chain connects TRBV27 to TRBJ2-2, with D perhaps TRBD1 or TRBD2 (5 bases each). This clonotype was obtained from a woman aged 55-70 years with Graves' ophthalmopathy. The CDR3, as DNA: TGTGCCAGCAGTACCCGGGACGGGAACACCGGGGAGCTGTTTTTT. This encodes CASSTRDGNTGELFF.